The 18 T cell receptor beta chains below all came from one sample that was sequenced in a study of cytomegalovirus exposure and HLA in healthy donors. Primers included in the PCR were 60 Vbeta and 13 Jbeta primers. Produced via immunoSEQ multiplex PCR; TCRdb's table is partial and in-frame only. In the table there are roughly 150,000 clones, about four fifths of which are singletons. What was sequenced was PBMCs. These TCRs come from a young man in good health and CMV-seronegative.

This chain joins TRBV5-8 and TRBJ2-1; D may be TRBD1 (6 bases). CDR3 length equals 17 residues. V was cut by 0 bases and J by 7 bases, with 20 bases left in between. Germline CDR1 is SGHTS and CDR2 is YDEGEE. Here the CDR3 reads CASSLDLTGLGMNEQFF. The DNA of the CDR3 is TGTGCCAGCAGCTTGGACCTTACAGGGCTCGGGATGAATGAGCAGTTCTTC.

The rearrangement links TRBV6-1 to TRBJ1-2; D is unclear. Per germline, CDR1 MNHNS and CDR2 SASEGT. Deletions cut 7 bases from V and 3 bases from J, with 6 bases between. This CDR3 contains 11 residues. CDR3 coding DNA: TGTGCCAGCATCCAGGACTATGGCTACACCTTC. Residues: CASIQDYGYTF.

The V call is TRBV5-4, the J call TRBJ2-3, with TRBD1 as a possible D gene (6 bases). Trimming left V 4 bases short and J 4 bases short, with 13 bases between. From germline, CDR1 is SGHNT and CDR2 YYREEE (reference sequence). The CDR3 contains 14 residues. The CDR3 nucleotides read TGTGCCAGCAGCCCCAGGGGAATCGCAGATACGCAGTATTTT. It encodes CASSPRGIADTQYF.

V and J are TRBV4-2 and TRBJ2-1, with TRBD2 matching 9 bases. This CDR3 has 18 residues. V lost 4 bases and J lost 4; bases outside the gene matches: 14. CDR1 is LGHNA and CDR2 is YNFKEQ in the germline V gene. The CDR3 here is CASSLKRASGTPYNEQFF. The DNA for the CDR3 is TGTGCCAGCAGCCTCAAGAGGGCTAGCGGGACCCCATACAATGAGCAGTTCTTC.

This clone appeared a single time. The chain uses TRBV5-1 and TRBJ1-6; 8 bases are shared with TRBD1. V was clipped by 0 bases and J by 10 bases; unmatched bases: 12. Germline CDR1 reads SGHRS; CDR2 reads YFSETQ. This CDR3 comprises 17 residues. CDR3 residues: CASSLGQRQGFLSPLHF. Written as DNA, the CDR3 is TGCGCCAGCAGCTTGGGGCAACGACAGGGGTTTTTATCACCCCTCCACTTT.

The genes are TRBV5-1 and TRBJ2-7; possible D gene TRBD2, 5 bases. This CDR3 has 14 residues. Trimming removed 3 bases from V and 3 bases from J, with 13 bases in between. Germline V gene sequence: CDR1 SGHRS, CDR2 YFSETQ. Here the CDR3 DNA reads TGCGCCAGCAGCTCCTTACTCGGGGACTACGAGCAGTACTTC. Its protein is CASSSLLGDYEQYF.

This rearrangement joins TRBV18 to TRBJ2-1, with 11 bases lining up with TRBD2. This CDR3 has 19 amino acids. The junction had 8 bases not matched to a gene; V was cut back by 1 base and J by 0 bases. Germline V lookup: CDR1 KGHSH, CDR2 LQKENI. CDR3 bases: TGTGCCAGCTCACCACTAGCGGGGGGGATTTCGTTCTCCTACAATGAGCAGTTCTTC. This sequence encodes CASSPLAGGISFSYNEQFF.

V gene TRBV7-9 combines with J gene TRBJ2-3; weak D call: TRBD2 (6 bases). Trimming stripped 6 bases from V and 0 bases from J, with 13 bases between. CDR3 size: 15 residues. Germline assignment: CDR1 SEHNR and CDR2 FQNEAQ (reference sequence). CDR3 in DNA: TGTGCCAGCAGTTCCTTAGCGGCTAGCACAGATACGCAGTATTTT. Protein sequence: CASSSLAASTDTQYF.

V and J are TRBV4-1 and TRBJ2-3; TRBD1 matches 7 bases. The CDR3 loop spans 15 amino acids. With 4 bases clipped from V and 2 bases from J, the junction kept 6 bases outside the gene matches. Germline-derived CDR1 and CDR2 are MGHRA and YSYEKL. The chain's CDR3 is CASSPLTGNTDTQYF. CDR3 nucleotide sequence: TGCGCCAGCAGCCCCTTGACAGGGAACACAGATACGCAGTATTTT.

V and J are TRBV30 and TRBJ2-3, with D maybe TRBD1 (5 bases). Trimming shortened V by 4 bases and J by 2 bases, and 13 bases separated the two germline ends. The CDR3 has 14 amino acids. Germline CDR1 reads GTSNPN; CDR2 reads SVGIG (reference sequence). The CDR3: CAWTLAGLTDTQYF. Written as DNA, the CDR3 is TGTGCCTGGACCCTGGCAGGGCTCACAGATACGCAGTATTTT.

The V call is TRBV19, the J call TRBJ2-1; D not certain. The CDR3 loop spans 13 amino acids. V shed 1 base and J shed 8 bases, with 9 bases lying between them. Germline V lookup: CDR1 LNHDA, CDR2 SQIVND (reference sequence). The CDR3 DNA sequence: TGTGCCAGTAGTATAGTGATCCAGGATGAGCAGTTCTTC. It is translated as CASSIVIQDEQFF.

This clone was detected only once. As DNA, the CDR3 is TGCGCCAGCAGCTTGGAACTAGGGACAGGTGGCTATGGCTACACCTTC. It specifies CASSLELGTGGYGYTF. The rearrangement uses TRBV5-1 and TRBJ1-2; 8 bases map to TRBD1. The germline V gene encodes CDR1 SGHRS and CDR2 YFSETQ. There are 16 residues in the CDR3. J gave up 4 bases and V 0 bases, and 8 bases lay outside the gene matches.

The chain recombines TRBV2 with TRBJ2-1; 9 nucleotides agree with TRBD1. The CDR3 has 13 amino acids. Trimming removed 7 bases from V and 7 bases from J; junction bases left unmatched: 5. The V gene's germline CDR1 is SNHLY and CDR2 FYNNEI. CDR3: CASNKDRGNEQFF. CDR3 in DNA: TGTGCCAGCAACAAAGACAGGGGGAATGAGCAGTTCTTC.

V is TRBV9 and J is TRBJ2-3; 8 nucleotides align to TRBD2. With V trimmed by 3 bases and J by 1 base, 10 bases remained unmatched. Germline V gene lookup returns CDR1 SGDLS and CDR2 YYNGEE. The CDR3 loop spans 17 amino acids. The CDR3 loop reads CASSETGTRFGTDTQYF. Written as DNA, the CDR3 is TGTGCCAGCAGCGAGACCGGGACTAGGTTTGGCACAGATACGCAGTATTTT.

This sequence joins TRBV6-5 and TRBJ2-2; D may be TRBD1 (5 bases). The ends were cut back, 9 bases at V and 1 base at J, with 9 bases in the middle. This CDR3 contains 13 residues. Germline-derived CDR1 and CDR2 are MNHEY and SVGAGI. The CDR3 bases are TGTGCCAGGGCGACAGAGAACACCGGGGAGCTGTTTTTT. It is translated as CARATENTGELFF.

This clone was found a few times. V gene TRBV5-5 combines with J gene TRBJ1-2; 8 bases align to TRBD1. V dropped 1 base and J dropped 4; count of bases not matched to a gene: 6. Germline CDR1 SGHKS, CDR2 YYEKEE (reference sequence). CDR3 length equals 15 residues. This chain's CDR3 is CASSLSGGAGYGYTF. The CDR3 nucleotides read TGTGCCAGCAGCTTGTCAGGGGGCGCAGGCTATGGCTACACCTTC.

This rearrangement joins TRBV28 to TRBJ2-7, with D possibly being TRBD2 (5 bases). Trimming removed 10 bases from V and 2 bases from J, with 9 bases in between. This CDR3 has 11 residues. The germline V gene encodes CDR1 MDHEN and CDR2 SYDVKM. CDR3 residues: CAIRGPYEQYF. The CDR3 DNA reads TGTGCCATACGGGGTCCCTACGAGCAGTACTTC. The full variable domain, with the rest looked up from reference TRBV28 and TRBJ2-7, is DVKVTQSSRYLVKRTGEKVFLECVQDMDHENMFWYRQDPGLGLRLIYFSYDVKMKEKGDIPEGYSVSREKKERFSLILESASTNQTSMYLCAIRGPYEQYFGPGTRLTVT.

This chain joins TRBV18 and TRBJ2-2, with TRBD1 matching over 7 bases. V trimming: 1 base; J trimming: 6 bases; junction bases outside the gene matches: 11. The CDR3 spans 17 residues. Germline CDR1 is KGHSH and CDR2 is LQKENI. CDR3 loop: CASSPQATTTGAGELFF. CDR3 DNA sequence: TGTGCCAGCTCACCACAGGCGACTACAACAGGGGCCGGGGAGCTGTTTTTT.